The 25 T cell receptor beta chains presented below share a single source sample, sequenced in a study of radiotherapy plus CTLA-4 blockade in lung cancer. Data came from immunoSEQ multiplex PCR; TCRdb stores just in-frame clones and leaves some out. Of about 31,000 clones listed, 60% to 80% are singletons. Specimen: peripheral blood, collected from a patient treated with radiotherapy plus ipilimumab. These receptors were collected from a human donor with non-small cell lung cancer whose response to radiotherapy plus ipilimumab could not be evaluated.

The CDR3 nucleotides read TGTGCCAGCAGTAGACAGGGGGCGCTGGGCTACACCTTC. This encodes CASSRQGALGYTF. V gene TRBV6-5 combines with J gene TRBJ1-2; 10 positions match TRBD1. CDR1 is MNHEY, CDR2 SVGAGI, per germline. Losses at the gene ends were 5 bases for V and 8 bases for J; bases not matched to a gene: 5. The CDR3 totals 13 residues.

The chain carries TRBV7-9 and TRBJ2-3, with D perhaps TRBD1 (7 bases). The CDR3 totals 16 residues. V gave up 6 bases and J gave up 1 base, with 17 bases separating them. The germline V gene has CDR1 SEHNR and CDR2 FQNEAQ (reference sequence). The CDR3 is CASSKDRRGGTDTQYF. In nucleotides, the CDR3 is TGTGCCAGCAGTAAGGACAGGAGGGGTGGCACAGATACGCAGTATTTT.

The genes are TRBV6-1 and TRBJ2-7; 8 nucleotides match TRBD2. With 5 bases clipped from V and 4 bases from J, the junction kept 7 bases outside the gene matches. The length of the CDR3 is 14 residues. Germline V lookup: CDR1 MNHNS, CDR2 SASEGT. CDR3 protein: CASSPSGSMYEQYF. CDR3 DNA: TGTGCCAGCAGTCCCAGCGGGAGTATGTACGAGCAGTACTTC.

The chain recombines TRBV6-5 with TRBJ2-7, with 9 positions matching TRBD2. The CDR3 loop spans 13 amino acids. The V gene end was trimmed by 8 bases and the J gene end by 4 bases; junction bases not matched to a gene: 6. CDR1 MNHEY and CDR2 SVGAGI come from the germline V gene. The CDR3 DNA reads TGTGCCAGCCGTAGCGGGAGTGGTTACGAGCAGTACTTC. Translating it yields CASRSGSGYEQYF.

The J gene is TRBJ2-7, the V gene TRBV6-1; D remains ambiguous. Trimming removed 8 bases at V and 0 bases at J, with 11 bases between. There are 13 residues in the CDR3. Germline CDR1 reads MNHNS; CDR2 reads SASEGT. CDR3 amino acids: CASPRDNSYEQYF. The CDR3 DNA reads as TGTGCCAGCCCCCGTGACAACTCCTACGAGCAGTACTTC.

This chain links TRBV21-1 with TRBJ2-5; the DNA was not used to check the table's D call, TRBD2. TRBV21-1 is deemed a pseudogene. This CDR3 has 18 amino acids. The CDR3 DNA is TGTGCCAGCAGCAAAGAAGTGGGGAGCGGGAGGAGGCAAGAGACCCAGTACTTC. It yields the protein CASSKEVGSGRRQETQYF.

The chain employs TRBV6-6 and TRBJ2-7, with 7 bases that match TRBD2. This CDR3 is 15 amino acids long. V was pared by 2 bases and J by 4 bases, with 8 bases of the junction left unmatched. CDR1 and CDR2 (germline): MNHNY, SVGAGI (reference sequence). The CDR3 DNA reads TGTGCCAGCAGTTACGGTGCGGGAGTGGGGTACGAGCAGTACTTC. Translated, it gives CASSYGAGVGYEQYF.

This clone was recorded a few times. The chain links TRBV6-5 to TRBJ2-1; 16 positions agree with TRBD2. The CDR3 sequence is 14 residues long. The germline V gene encodes CDR1 MNHEY and CDR2 SVGAGI. Germline trimming cut 6 bases from V and 15 bases from J; bases unmatched to any gene: 8. The CDR3 region is CASSGGTSGRAAFF. CDR3 sequence (DNA): TGTGCCAGCAGCGGAGGGACTAGCGGGAGGGCCGCGTTCTTC.

V usage is TRBV5-3 and J usage is TRBJ2-1, with D hard to call. TRBV5-3 counts as an open reading frame of uncertain function. V was pared by 6 bases and J by 8 bases, with 18 bases between. The CDR3 length is 14 residues. In DNA form, the CDR3 reads TGTGCCAGAACCTACTCGAAGCGTTTGTATGAGCAGTTCTTC. As protein: CARTYSKRLYEQFF.

The genes are TRBV29-1 and TRBJ1-6; tentatively, D is TRBD1 (5 bases). The CDR3 has 13 residues. The germline V gene encodes CDR1 SQVTM and CDR2 ANQGSEA. Between the trimmed V and J ends, which lost 5 bases and 6 bases, there was a span of 11 bases. The CDR3 region has the DNA TGCAGCGTTTCCTCAGGGATTAATTCACCCCTCCACTTT. Amino acids: CSVSSGINSPLHF.

The J gene is TRBJ2-1, the V gene TRBV10-3; D ambiguous. CDR3 size: 12 residues. The ends were cut back, 3 bases at V and 8 bases at J, with 8 bases in the middle. Germline V gives CDR1 ENHRY, CDR2 SYGVKD. CDR3 region: CAISDFSHEQFF. The CDR3 DNA is TGTGCCATCAGTGACTTCTCCCATGAGCAGTTCTTC.

This chain uses TRBV6-1 with TRBJ2-7; D is uncertain. This CDR3 region has 14 residues. Trimming pared 4 bases from V and 6 bases from J, leaving 16 bases between. Germline CDR1 is MNHNS and CDR2 is SASEGT. The CDR3 DNA reads as TGTGCCAGCAGTGCGCCCCCGTTAGTAACCGAGCAGTACTTC. The encoded protein is CASSAPPLVTEQYF.

This chain connects TRBV4-3 to TRBJ2-1; 9 bases fit TRBD1. The trim removed 3 bases at V and 9 bases at J, leaving 12 bases unmatched. The germline V gene encodes CDR1 LGHNA and CDR2 YSLEER. The CDR3 length is 16 residues. The CDR3 is CASSQLTGQGVPEQFF. The CDR3 nucleotides are TGCGCCAGCAGCCAGCTAACGGGACAGGGCGTTCCTGAGCAGTTCTTC.

The CDR3 DNA is TGTGCCAGCAGCTTACGGCAGGGGGATACGCAGTATTTT. It yields the protein CASSLRQGDTQYF. The chain recombines TRBV7-9 with TRBJ2-3; perhaps TRBD1 as D (6 bases). Germline assignment: CDR1 SEHNR and CDR2 FQNEAQ (reference sequence). V was cut by 2 bases and J by 6 bases, with 9 bases left in between. The CDR3 has 13 amino acids.

The V gene is TRBV19, the J gene TRBJ1-5; 8 positions match TRBD1. The CDR3 runs to 15 residues. V shed 6 bases and J 4 bases; nucleotides not matched to a gene: 8. Germline lookup yields CDR1 LNHDA and CDR2 SQIVND (reference sequence). The CDR3 reads CASRKFRTGNQPQHF. The CDR3 bases are TGTGCCAGTAGAAAGTTCAGGACAGGGAATCAGCCCCAGCATTTT.

The chain has TRBV5-6 and TRBJ2-2, with D possibly TRBD2 on 6 matching bases. Trimming left V 4 bases short and J 4 bases short, with 14 bases between. CDR3 length equals 15 residues. The germline CDR1 and CDR2 sequences are SGHDT and YYEEEE. The CDR3 nucleotides are TGTGCCAGCAGCCGGAGGGAAAGGGGCACCGGGGAGCTGTTTTTT. This gives the protein CASSRRERGTGELFF.

The chain links TRBV6-6 to TRBJ2-5, with 8 bases that match TRBD1. V lost 6 bases, J lost 6 bases, and 6 bases stayed unmatched. Germline CDR1 and CDR2: MNHNY and SVGAGI (reference sequence). The CDR3 loop spans 13 amino acids. The CDR3 loop reads CASRVGTGKTQYF. CDR3 DNA sequence: TGTGCCAGCAGGGTAGGGACAGGAAAGACCCAGTACTTC.

V and J are TRBV7-9 and TRBJ2-2, with 7 bases lining up with TRBD1. The V gene end was trimmed by 5 bases and the J gene end by 3 bases; junction bases not matched to a gene: 6. The CDR3 has 15 amino acids. Looked up from germline, CDR1 is SEHNR and CDR2 is FQNEAQ (reference sequence). CDR3 bases: TGTGCCAGCAGCACGGACAGGTCGGACACCGGGGAGCTGTTTTTT. Translated: CASSTDRSDTGELFF.

The genes are TRBV6-1 and TRBJ1-1; TRBD1 matches at 8 bases. The CDR3 consists of 12 residues. Germline CDR1 is MNHNS and CDR2 is SASEGT. J lost 8 bases, V lost 7 bases, and 6 bases had no gene match. The CDR3 DNA reads TGTGCCAGCATGACAGGGGCCCGGGAAGCTTTCTTT. Its protein product is CASMTGAREAFF.

Note on this clone: The junction departs from the called germline gene at one end, perhaps through a read error. The chain uses TRBV19 and TRBJ2-3; D may be TRBD1 (6 bases). Germline V gene data show CDR1 as LNHDA and CDR2 as SQIVND (reference sequence). This CDR3 is 16 amino acids long. This chain's CDR3 is CASSIAVGGRTDTQYF. CDR3 coding DNA: TGTGCCAGTAGTATAGCGGTAGGGGGTCGCACCGATACGCAGTATTTT.

This rearrangement joins TRBV7-8 to TRBJ1-2; 11 bases match TRBD1. The CDR3 extends over 17 amino acids. V lost 0 bases, J lost 3 bases, and 6 bases stayed unmatched. Germline loops: CDR1 SGHVS, CDR2 FQNEAQ. The CDR3 spells CASSLARGQGADYGYTF. CDR3 DNA sequence: TGTGCCAGCAGCTTAGCAAGAGGACAGGGGGCAGACTATGGCTACACCTTC.

This clone occurred once. The V and J genes are TRBV6-1 and TRBJ2-2, with 9 bases fitting TRBD1. This CDR3 is built from 15 residues. Germline assignment: CDR1 MNHNS and CDR2 SASEGT. CDR3 in DNA: TGTGGGGGGGACAGGGAATACATGAACACCGGGGAGCTGTTTTTT. It encodes CGGDREYMNTGELFF.

The chain has TRBV11-3 and TRBJ2-2, with D unresolved. This CDR3 is built from 14 residues. Per germline, CDR1 SGHNT and CDR2 YENEEA. V was shortened by 5 bases and J by 7 bases, with 14 bases between the two germline ends. CDR3 amino acids: CASSPTVYRGELFF. CDR3 nucleotides: TGTGCCAGCAGCCCCACGGTGTACCGCGGGGAGCTGTTTTTT.

This chain links TRBV13 with TRBJ1-5; the D gene is possibly TRBD1 (6 bases). There are 13 residues in the CDR3. The V and J ends lost 4 bases and 7 bases respectively, with 11 bases between them. Germline loops: CDR1 PRHDT, CDR2 FYEKMQ (reference sequence). This CDR3 is CASSYREGQPQHF. In DNA form, the CDR3 reads TGTGCCAGCAGCTACAGGGAAGGGCAGCCCCAGCATTTT.

This chain joins TRBV5-7 and TRBJ1-1; TRBD1 is a possible D gene (5 bases). TRBV5-7 is labeled an ORF, and its function is uncertain. CDR3 length equals 17 residues. The V end lost 0 bases, the J end lost 0 bases, and 15 bases lay between the germline ends. DNA for the CDR3: TGTGCCAGCAGCTTGGATTATCGCAGGGTCTTGAACACTGAAGCTTTCTTT. Its protein product is CASSLDYRRVLNTEAFF.